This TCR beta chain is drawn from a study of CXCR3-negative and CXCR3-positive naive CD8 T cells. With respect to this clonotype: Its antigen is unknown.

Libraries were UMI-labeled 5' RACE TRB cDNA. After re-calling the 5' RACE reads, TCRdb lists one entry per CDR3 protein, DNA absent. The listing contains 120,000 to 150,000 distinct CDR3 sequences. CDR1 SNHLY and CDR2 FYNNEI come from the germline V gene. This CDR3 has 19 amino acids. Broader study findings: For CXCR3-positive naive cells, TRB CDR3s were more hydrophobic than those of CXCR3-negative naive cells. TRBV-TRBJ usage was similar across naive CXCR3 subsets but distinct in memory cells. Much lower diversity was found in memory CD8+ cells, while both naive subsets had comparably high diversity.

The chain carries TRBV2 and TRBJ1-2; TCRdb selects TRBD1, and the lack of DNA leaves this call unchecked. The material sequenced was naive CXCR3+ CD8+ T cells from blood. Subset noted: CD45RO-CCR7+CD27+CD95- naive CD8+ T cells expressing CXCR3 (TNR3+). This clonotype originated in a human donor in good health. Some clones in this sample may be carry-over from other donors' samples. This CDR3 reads CASSEALGDRVAANYGYTF. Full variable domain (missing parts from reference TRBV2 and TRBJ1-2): EPEVTQTPSHQVTQMGQEVILRCVPISNHLYFYWYRQILGQKVEFLVSFYNNEISEKSEIFDDQFSVERPDGSNFTLKIRSTKLEDSAMYFCASSEALGDRVAANYGYTFGSGTRLTVV.